Many counts were recorded for the clone carrying this T cell receptor (beta chain). This entry is derived from a study of T-cell reconstitution after alpha-beta-depleted transplantation in children. Unique molecular identifiers were used to barcode this TCRbeta library. Via MiXCR, TCRdb re-called the PCR reads, giving one row per CDR3 protein. Of 200,000 to 300,000 distinct CDR3 sequences in the sample, 9.5% to 15% are singletons; the top ten hold about 2.6%. The CDR3 loop spans 12 amino acids. The V segment lost 5 bases and the J segment 14 bases; nucleotides outside the gene matches: 7. The germline gives CDR1 SEHNR, CDR2 FQNEAQ (reference sequence).

The TCR originated in a human donor who donated a stem cell graft to a child with acute lymphoblastic leukemia. This chain joins TRBV7-9 and TRBJ1-1; 11 bases are a match to TRBD1. The source was PBMCs from the stem cell graft donor, collected from the stem cell graft. The CDR3 DNA follows: TGTGCCAGCAGCCACGGGGACAGGGGGATGTTCTTT. Translating it yields CASSHGDRGMFF.